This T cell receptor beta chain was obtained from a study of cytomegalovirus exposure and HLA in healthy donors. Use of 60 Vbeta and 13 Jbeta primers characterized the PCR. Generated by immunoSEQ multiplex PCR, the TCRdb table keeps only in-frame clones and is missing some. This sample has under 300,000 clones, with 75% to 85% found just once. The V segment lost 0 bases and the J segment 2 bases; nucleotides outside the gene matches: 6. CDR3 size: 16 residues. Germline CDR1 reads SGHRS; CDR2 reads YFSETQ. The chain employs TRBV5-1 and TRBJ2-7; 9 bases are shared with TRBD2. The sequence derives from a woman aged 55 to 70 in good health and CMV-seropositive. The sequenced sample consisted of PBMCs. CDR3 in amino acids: CASSLGSAGGTYEQYF. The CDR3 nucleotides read TGCGCCAGCAGCTTGGGGTCAGCGGGAGGCACCTACGAGCAGTACTTC.